The 22 T cell receptor beta chains below come from one sample, sequenced in a study of glioma-infiltrating T cells. TCR alpha and beta CDR3 regions were amplified from RNA using iRepertoire nested multiplex PCR. TCRdb redid the calling of the multiplex PCR reads with MiXCR, one entry per CDR3 protein. This table has about 130,000 distinct CDR3 sequences, approximately 23% appearing once. Sequencing was performed on glioma tissue, nonneoplastic brain tissue, or PBMCs (not recorded which). The receptors here all came from a human donor with low-grade glioma or glioblastoma, undergoing nonglioma brain surgery, or in good health (not recorded which).

Of note for this clonotype: One junction end disagrees with the germline gene, perhaps due to a read error. The CDR3 DNA reads TGTGCCAGCAGCCAAGATTTTGGGTACGAGCAGCTCTTC. Its translation: CASSQDFGYEQLF. J is TRBJ2-7 and V is TRBV3-1, with D uncertain. Per germline, CDR1 LGHDT and CDR2 YNNKEL (reference sequence). This CDR3 spans 13 amino acids.

In this sample, this clonotype turned up many times. This chain connects TRBV7-2 to TRBJ2-7, with D maybe TRBD2 (6 bases). Deletions cut 5 bases from V and 4 bases from J, with 12 bases between. In germline, CDR1 is SGHTA, CDR2 FQGNSA. The CDR3 has 13 residues. The CDR3, as DNA: TGTGCCAGCAGCCCGGGGAGGACTTACGAGCAGTACTTC. Amino acid sequence: CASSPGRTYEQYF.

About this clonotype: A much more abundant neighbour one base away suggests this may be a read error. V usage is TRBV11-2 and J usage is TRBJ2-7; 7 positions match TRBD1. CDR1 is SGHAT and CDR2 is FQNNGV in the germline V gene. This CDR3 is 13 amino acids long. CDR3 coding DNA: TGTTCCAGCAGCCCGGACAGGATGGTTGAGCAGTACTTC. Its translation: CSSSPDRMVEQYF.

This clonotype was seen many times. The chain is built from TRBV18 and TRBJ1-1; no clear D. V lost 2 bases and J 0 bases, leaving 4 bases between the germline ends. CDR1 is KGHSH and CDR2 is LQKENI in the germline V gene. This CDR3 region has 13 residues. The CDR3 spells CASSPGMNTEAFF. The CDR3 nucleotides read TGTGCCAGCTCACCAGGGATGAACACTGAAGCTTTCTTT.

The table lists this clonotype with many counts. The chain combines TRBV7-9 with TRBJ2-1; TRBD1 matches 7 bases. V shed 5 bases, J shed 5 bases, and the junction held 6 bases outside the gene matches. This CDR3 spans 14 amino acids. Looked up from germline, CDR1 is SEHNR and CDR2 is FQNEAQ (reference sequence). CDR3 region: CASSQYRGDNEQFF. CDR3 bases: TGTGCCAGCAGCCAATACAGGGGAGACAATGAGCAGTTCTTC.

This clonotype was seen a handful of times. The rearrangement uses TRBV7-9 and TRBJ2-7, with 9 bases lining up with TRBD1. Per the germline V gene, CDR1 is SEHNR and CDR2 is FQNEAQ (reference sequence). The CDR3 loop spans 15 amino acids. The V gene end was trimmed by 1 base and the J gene end by 7 bases; junction bases not matched to a gene: 8. The CDR3, as DNA: TGTGCCAGCAGCTTAGACGGACAGGGGAGTTATGAGCAGTACTTC. It yields the protein CASSLDGQGSYEQYF.

The table lists this clonotype with many counts. This chain uses TRBV20-1 with TRBJ2-3; 8 nucleotides match TRBD2. The CDR3 consists of 16 residues. Germline V CDR1 and CDR2: DFQATT, SNEGSKA (reference sequence). The V segment lost 7 bases and the J segment 1 base; nucleotides outside the gene matches: 13. CDR3 in amino acids: CSVEGSGSLRTDTQYF. CDR3 nucleotides: TGCAGTGTCGAAGGGAGCGGGAGCTTGCGCACAGATACGCAGTATTTT.

This clonotype was detected ten times or more. The V gene is TRBV4-3, the J gene TRBJ2-5; 8 bases are shared with TRBD2. V gave up 0 bases and J gave up 6 bases; unmatched junction bases: 6. CDR1 LGHNA and CDR2 YSLEER come from the germline V gene. CDR3 length: 15 residues. This chain's CDR3 is CASSQDRTSSKTQYF. CDR3 DNA: TGCGCCAGCAGCCAAGATAGGACTAGCTCCAAGACCCAGTACTTC.

As to this clonotype: Given a much more abundant clone one base away, this may be a read error. The V and J genes are TRBV28 and TRBJ1-1, with D possibly matching TRBD1 (6 bases). Germline lookup yields CDR1 MDHEN and CDR2 SYDVKM. The CDR3 totals 15 residues. The V and J ends lost 3 bases and 4 bases respectively, with 15 bases between them. CDR3 nucleotide sequence: TGTGCCAGCAGTTTGTCAAGCGGACAGAGCACTGAAGCTTTCTTT. Translated: CASSLSSGQSTEAFF.

The J gene is TRBJ2-7, the V gene TRBV6-1, with D uncertain. Trimming left V 6 bases short and J 4 bases short, with 16 bases between. The CDR3 totals 14 residues. Germline-derived CDR1 and CDR2 are MNHNS and SASEGT. In DNA form, the CDR3 reads TGTGCCAGCAGCCTCTCGGTGGCAGCGTACGAGCAGTACTTC. Encoded protein: CASSLSVAAYEQYF.

With respect to this clonotype: Since a much larger clone is just one base distant, this may be a read error. The chain links TRBV11-2 to TRBJ2-1; 9 bases are a match to TRBD2. The CDR3 length is 14 residues. V dropped 3 bases and J dropped 8; count of bases not matched to a gene: 5. Germline values: CDR1 SGHAT, CDR2 FQNNGV. The CDR3 sequence: CASSLGSGSDEQFF. The CDR3 bases are TGTGCCAGCAGCTTGGGTAGCGGGAGTGATGAGCAGTTCTTC.

The sample holds many counts of this clonotype. The chain links TRBV7-8 to TRBJ1-1; D gene unclear. Germline CDR1 reads SGHVS; CDR2 reads FQNEAQ. V was trimmed by 6 bases and J by 4 bases, leaving 12 bases between them. The length of the CDR3 is 13 residues. CDR3 amino acids: CASREGSFTEAFF. The CDR3 DNA follows: TGTGCCAGCAGGGAAGGTAGTTTCACTGAAGCTTTCTTT.

This chain connects TRBV9 to TRBJ1-1; no reliable D call. Germline CDR1 SGDLS, CDR2 YYNGEE. The CDR3 covers 13 residues. The ends were cut back, 2 bases at V and 3 bases at J, with 8 bases in the middle. CDR3: CASSVLEDTEAFF. The CDR3 nucleotides are TGTGCCAGCAGCGTCTTAGAGGACACTGAAGCTTTCTTT.

This clonotype was counted once. The junction and the germline gene differ at one end; a read error may be behind it. The chain employs TRBV2 and TRBJ2-4; no clear D. Germline V CDR1 and CDR2: SNHLY, FYNNEI. This CDR3 region has 16 residues. This chain's CDR3 is CASSEARKIAKNIKYF. For the CDR3, the DNA is TGTGCCAGCAGTGAAGCCCGCAAAATAGCCAAAAACATTAAGTACTTC.

This clonotype was recorded many times. V gene TRBV27 combines with J gene TRBJ1-5; the D gene is possibly TRBD1 (5 bases). V lost 6 bases and J lost 4, with 13 bases in between. This CDR3 is built from 14 residues. From germline, CDR1 is MNHEY and CDR2 SMNVEV (reference sequence). The CDR3 protein is CASSPSGMNQPQHF. CDR3 nucleotides: TGTGCCAGCAGCCCTTCAGGGATGAATCAGCCCCAGCATTTT.

This clonotype was seen a few times. The chain employs TRBV19 and TRBJ1-2, with 8 bases that match TRBD1. Germline CDR1 reads LNHDA; CDR2 reads SQIVND (reference sequence). V gave up 5 bases and J gave up 2 bases; unmatched junction bases: 7. The CDR3 has 15 residues. CDR3 coding DNA: TGTGCCAGTAGTGTACCGACAGGGGAAAACTATGGCTACACCTTC. As protein: CASSVPTGENYGYTF.

Comment on this clonotype: A much larger clone lies one base from this, so it may be a read error. The chain is built from TRBV7-8 and TRBJ2-3; TRBD2 aligns across 9 bases. CDR1 SGHVS and CDR2 FQNEAQ come from the germline V gene. This CDR3 region has 17 residues. The CDR3 loop is CASRLAWGGRAPDTQYF. The CDR3 DNA reads TGTGCCAGCCGCTTAGCGTGGGGCGGGAGGGCGCCAGATACGCAGTATTTT.

Ten or more counts support this clonotype. The rearrangement uses TRBV28 and TRBJ1-2; D gene uncertain. V was pared by 6 bases and J by 4 bases, with 6 bases between. The CDR3 runs 11 residues. The germline gives CDR1 MDHEN, CDR2 SYDVKM. The CDR3 DNA follows: TGTGCCAGCAGCAATCTCTATGGCTACACCTTC. Protein: CASSNLYGYTF.

This clonotype was detected many times. This chain joins TRBV24-1 and TRBJ2-1; no definite D call. Looked up from germline, CDR1 is KGHDR and CDR2 is SFDVKD. V shed 3 bases and J shed 3 bases, with 14 bases lying between them. The CDR3 extends over 16 amino acids. CDR3 sequence (DNA): TGTGCCACCAGTGATCCCGGACGCAGGCGCTACAATGAGCAGTTCTTC. Protein sequence: CATSDPGRRRYNEQFF.

This clonotype was seen many times. This chain uses TRBV2 with TRBJ2-1, with TRBD2 as a possible D gene (5 bases). Germline V lookup: CDR1 SNHLY, CDR2 FYNNEI. The V end lost 5 bases, the J end lost 5 bases, and 13 bases lay between the germline ends. This CDR3 is built from 14 residues. The CDR3: CASSTPGLDNEQFF. The DNA for the CDR3 is TGTGCCAGCAGTACCCCTGGACTGGACAATGAGCAGTTCTTC.

This clonotype was found many times. The J gene is TRBJ2-7, the V gene TRBV15; maybe TRBD2 (7 bases). This CDR3 is 15 amino acids long. The V end was cut by 1 base, the J end by 7 bases, with 17 bases between. Per the germline V gene, CDR1 is LNHNV and CDR2 is YYDKDF (reference sequence). The CDR3 here is CATSRAGAGALEQYF. The DNA of the CDR3 is TGTGCCACCAGCAGAGCGGGGGCGGGAGCCTTAGAGCAGTACTTC.

Ten or more counts support this clonotype. V is TRBV20-1 and J is TRBJ2-7; 7 bases are a match to TRBD1. The V and J ends lost 4 bases and 2 bases, in that order; junction bases with no gene match: 5. The CDR3 length is 13 residues. From germline, CDR1 is DFQATT and CDR2 SNEGSKA (reference sequence). This CDR3 is CSANLGTAYEQYF. CDR3 in DNA: TGCAGTGCTAACCTTGGGACAGCCTACGAGCAGTACTTC.